This T cell receptor (beta chain) appears in the sequencing data of a study of T cell responses to AZD1222 COVID-19 vaccine. Using immunoSEQ multiplex PCR, the repertoire was profiled, and TCRdb retains in-frame clones only, with some absent. The sample records some 150,000 clones, about 92% being singletons. This sample comprised peripheral blood, obtained on day 0 of AZD1222 vaccination. The sequence came from an adult in good health.

The CDR3 region has the DNA TGTGCCAGCAGCCAAGCTTGGTGGCGGGAGGCCAAAAACATTCAGTACTTC. It translates to CASSQAWWREAKNIQYF. The chain has TRBV3-1 (or the pseudogene TRBV3-2) and TRBJ2-4; 7 positions match TRBD2. Germline CDR1 and CDR2: LGHDT and YNNKEL (reference sequence). Unmatched junction bases numbered 7, after V lost 1 base and J lost 1 base. This CDR3 contains 17 residues.